Detailed here is one T cell receptor (beta chain). This sample also contains other DNA sequences that code for the same CDR3. In the original processing: Researchers report that nucleated cell counts were estimated from reference gene primer amplification. Profiling relied on immunoSEQ multiplex PCR, and the TCRdb table lists in-frame clones only, not all of them. V and J calls and clone size are given by that table; D and trimming were obtained from the DNA. The sample lists 50,000 to 70,000 clones, approximately 84% seen once, with about a tenth in the top ten. Recruited during active infection, patients (from Seattle) were subsequently followed longitudinally. These data are taken from a study of blood T cell repertoires in COVID-19. Whole-study context: Sites across the United States, Italy and Spain contributed samples from acute and convalescent COVID-19. T cells, B-cell-depleted T cells, or PBMCs provided the cDNA or gDNA that served as material.

What was sequenced was peripheral blood. The receptor comes from a man of 80 years or more with COVID-19, enrolled during active disease.

The CDR3 is CSVGQGAGSNQPQHF. In DNA form, the CDR3 reads TGCAGCGTTGGGCAGGGGGCGGGAAGCAATCAGCCCCAGCATTTT. The rearrangement joins TRBV29-1 to TRBJ1-5; 8 bases are a match to TRBD1. The junction had 6 bases not matched to a gene; V was cut back by 4 bases and J by 1 base. The CDR3 totals 15 residues. Germline V gives CDR1 SQVTM, CDR2 ANQGSEA.